Below are 25 T cell receptor beta chains sequenced from a single sample in a study of OX40 agonist ivuxolimab in advanced cancers. Here immunoSEQ multiplex PCR was the method, and the copy in TCRdb shows in-frame clones only, minus some. The sample yields around 44,000 clones, 89% seen once. Sequencing was performed on CD4+ or CD8+ T cells sorted from blood, taken in a trial of the OX40 agonist ivuxolimab. The origin of the receptors is an adult with an advanced solid tumor such as melanoma, head and neck, liver or kidney cancer.

This clone was seen a single time. The rearrangement uses TRBV7-9 and TRBJ2-7; 8 bases match TRBD2. The CDR3 totals 13 residues. V was pared by 2 bases and J by 5 bases, with 2 bases of the junction left unmatched. Germline-derived CDR1 and CDR2 are SEHNR and FQNEAQ (reference sequence). The CDR3 DNA reads TGTGCCAGCAGCTTAACTAGCGGCAACGAGCAGTACTTC. Translated, it gives CASSLTSGNEQYF.

V is TRBV7-2 and J is TRBJ2-7, with D perhaps assigned TRBD1 or TRBD2 (6 bases each). Deletions cut 1 base from V and 1 base from J, with 23 bases between. The CDR3 consists of 19 residues. Germline V gene sequence: CDR1 SGHTA, CDR2 FQGNSA. CDR3 in amino acids: CASSLVPLGAGTTSYEQYF. The DNA of the CDR3 is TGTGCCAGCAGCTTAGTTCCCTTGGGGGCGGGGACAACTTCCTACGAGCAGTACTTC. Based on the CDR3 plus reference TRBV7-2 and TRBJ2-7, the full variable domain is GAGVSQSPSNKVTEKGKDVELRCDPISGHTALYWYRQSLGQGLEFLIYFQGNSAPDKSGLPSDRFSAERTGGSVSTLTIQRTQQEDSAVYLCASSLVPLGAGTTSYEQYFGPGTRLTVT.

V gene TRBV4-3 combines with J gene TRBJ1-2; D unclear. V was trimmed by 0 bases and J by 7 bases, leaving 15 bases between them. Germline V gives CDR1 LGHNA, CDR2 YSLEER. The CDR3 runs to 15 residues. CDR3 region: CASSQEGSLTGGYTF. DNA of the CDR3: TGCGCCAGCAGCCAAGAGGGCAGCCTCACGGGTGGCTACACCTTC.

The chain couples TRBV5-4 to TRBJ1-2; 7 bases fit TRBD1. The germline V gene has CDR1 SGHNT and CDR2 YYREEE (reference sequence). The CDR3 totals 14 residues. V trimming: 0 bases; J trimming: 2 bases; junction bases outside the gene matches: 1. This CDR3 reads CASSLEGGNYGYTF. The DNA for the CDR3 is TGTGCCAGCAGCTTGGAAGGGGGCAACTATGGCTACACCTTC. Supplemented by reference TRBV5-4 and TRBJ1-2, the full variable domain reads ETGVTQSPTHLIKTRGQQVTLRCSSQSGHNTVSWYQQALGQGPQFIFQYYREEENGRGNFPPRFSGLQFPNYSSELNVNALELDDSALYLCASSLEGGNYGYTFGSGTRLTVV.

The chain uses TRBV13 and TRBJ2-1, with 13 nucleotides matching TRBD2. This CDR3 is 13 amino acids long. Germline V gene sequence: CDR1 PRHDT, CDR2 FYEKMQ (reference sequence). V lost 4 bases to trimming and J lost 16 bases; unmatched junction nucleotides: 7. The CDR3 DNA reads TGTGCCAGCAGCTACAAGACTAGCGGGGGGCTATTCTTC. Protein: CASSYKTSGGLFF.

This chain joins TRBV4-2 and TRBJ2-2, with D possibly TRBD2 on 6 matching bases. Germline values: CDR1 LGHNA, CDR2 YNFKEQ. The V end lost 3 bases, the J end lost 4 bases, and 18 bases lay between the germline ends. The CDR3 spans 17 residues. The chain's CDR3 is CASSHLGGMTSTGELFF. The DNA for the CDR3 is TGTGCCAGCAGCCATTTGGGGGGTATGACCTCCACCGGGGAGCTGTTTTTT.

The J gene is TRBJ2-5, the V gene TRBV7-8; 8 nucleotides match TRBD1. V gave up 4 bases and J gave up 5 bases; unmatched junction bases: 15. The CDR3 runs 17 residues. The V gene's germline CDR1 is SGHVS and CDR2 FQNEAQ. CDR3 sequence reads: CASSSRDDRGVWETQYF. The DNA for the CDR3 is TGTGCCAGCAGCTCTCGGGACGACAGGGGTGTTTGGGAGACCCAGTACTTC.

This chain uses TRBV2 with TRBJ1-6; TRBD1 might be the D (5 bases). V dropped 6 bases and J dropped 4 bases, with 13 bases sitting between them. The CDR3 is 15 amino acids. The germline CDR1 and CDR2 sequences are SNHLY and FYNNEI. CDR3 nucleotides: TGTGCCAGCAGAGAGGGGACGGCGTATAATTCACCCCTCCACTTT. Translating it yields CASREGTAYNSPLHF.

This clone showed up just once. V gene TRBV19 combines with J gene TRBJ2-3; D not resolved. Per germline, CDR1 LNHDA and CDR2 SQIVND (reference sequence). CDR3 length equals 14 residues. Trimming pared 3 bases from V and 6 bases from J, leaving 13 bases between. The DNA of the CDR3 is TGTGCCAGTAGTATGGCGCTAGTGGGCGATACGCAGTATTTT. Encoded protein: CASSMALVGDTQYF.

V is TRBV9 and J is TRBJ2-3; TRBD2 matches 9 bases. The CDR3 totals 15 residues. The trim removed 0 bases at V and 8 bases at J, leaving 7 bases unmatched. CDR1 is SGDLS and CDR2 is YYNGEE in the germline V gene. The CDR3 bases are TGTGCCAGCAGCGTAGCTAGCGGGGACCAGGTTACGCAGTATTTT. It is translated as CASSVASGDQVTQYF.

The chain employs TRBV5-4 and TRBJ2-7; possible D gene TRBD1, 6 bases. Germline lookup yields CDR1 SGHNT and CDR2 YYREEE (reference sequence). The CDR3 is made up of 14 amino acids. V was pared by 2 bases and J by 4 bases, with 13 bases between. CDR3 DNA: TGTGCCAGCAGCTTAGGGGGACAACATTACGAGCAGTACTTC. Its protein is CASSLGGQHYEQYF.

CDR3 coding DNA: TGTGCCAGCACCCTGGACAGGGGCGCCTACAATGAGCAGTTCTTC. It codes for CASTLDRGAYNEQFF. The chain recombines TRBV11-3 with TRBJ2-1; 9 positions agree with TRBD1. Losses at the gene ends were 7 bases for V and 2 bases for J; bases not matched to a gene: 6. The CDR3 contains 15 residues. CDR1 is SGHNT, CDR2 YENEEA, per germline. Drawing the rest from reference TRBV11-3 and TRBJ2-1, the complete variable domain is EAGVVQSPRYKIIEKKQPVAFWCNPISGHNTLYWYLQNLGQGPELLIRYENEEAVDDSQLPKDRFSAERLKGVDSTLKIQPAELGDSAVYLCASTLDRGAYNEQFFGPGTRLTVL.

The V call is TRBV7-3, the J call TRBJ1-6; weak D call: TRBD1 (6 bases). The CDR3 is 14 residues long. CDR1 SGHTA and CDR2 FQGTGA come from the germline V gene. Trimming pared 5 bases from V and 8 bases from J, leaving 13 bases between. CDR3 in amino acids: CASSLRRGDSPLHF. CDR3 in DNA: TGTGCCAGCAGCCTACGCAGGGGAGATTCACCCCTCCACTTT.

About this clone: One end of the junction varies from germline; a read error may be responsible. The V gene is TRBV11-2, the J gene TRBJ2-6, with 7 bases aligning to TRBD2. CDR1 and CDR2 (germline): SGHAT, FQNNGV. The CDR3 runs 18 residues. The CDR3 spells CASSFGGITYSGTNVLTF. The CDR3 bases are TGTGCCAGCAGCTTCGGGGGGATTACTTACTCTGGGACCAACGTCCTGACTTTC.

This chain joins TRBV6-1 and TRBJ1-5, with 7 bases lining up with TRBD1. This CDR3 has 15 residues. Trimming took 2 bases from V and 5 from J; bases not matched to a gene: 6. Looked up from germline, CDR1 is MNHNS and CDR2 is SASEGT. CDR3 DNA sequence: TGTGCCAGCAGTGAAACTCCAGACAGGGATCAGCCCCAGCATTTT. Protein sequence: CASSETPDRDQPQHF.

The gene calls are TRBV6-5 and TRBJ2-7; D remains ambiguous. Germline V lookup: CDR1 MNHEY, CDR2 SVGAGI. The CDR3 consists of 15 residues. The germline V and J ends were trimmed by 5 bases and 0 bases, with 14 bases remaining between them. The CDR3 coding sequence is TGTGCCAGCAGTCCCCTCTCCCACCCCTCCTACGAGCAGTACTTC. Amino acids: CASSPLSHPSYEQYF.

V and J are TRBV6-6 and TRBJ2-1; D is ambiguous. V was trimmed by 5 bases and J by 7 bases, leaving 6 bases between them. The CDR3 is 11 residues long. From germline, CDR1 is MNHNY and CDR2 SVGAGI (reference sequence). CDR3 nucleotide sequence: TGTGCCAGCAGTCCTAAGAATGAGCAGTTCTTC. It codes for CASSPKNEQFF.

This sequence joins TRBV5-5 and TRBJ2-2; the D gene is possibly TRBD1 (6 bases). The CDR3 is made up of 16 amino acids. Trimming shortened V by 2 bases and J by 6 bases, and 17 bases separated the two germline ends. The germline gives CDR1 SGHKS, CDR2 YYEKEE (reference sequence). CDR3 nucleotides: TGTGCCAGCAGCTTTAGGGTTACAGGGCCTTCCGGGGAGCTGTTTTTT. This gives the protein CASSFRVTGPSGELFF.

This clone was found a few times. This sequence joins TRBV7-2 and TRBJ2-6; 10 bases fit TRBD2. CDR1 is SGHTA, CDR2 FQGNSA, per germline. This CDR3 contains 19 residues. With V trimmed by 5 bases and J by 3 bases, 13 bases remained unmatched. The CDR3 reads CASSPTSLAGVGGANVLTF. The CDR3 DNA reads TGTGCCAGCAGCCCGACGAGTCTAGCGGGGGTCGGTGGGGCCAACGTCCTGACTTTC.

V and J are TRBV6-6 and TRBJ1-5; TRBD1 agrees at 7 bases. Trimming took 0 bases from V and 4 from J; bases not matched to a gene: 0. Looked up from germline, CDR1 is MNHNY and CDR2 is SVGAGI (reference sequence). The CDR3 contains 14 residues. The CDR3 DNA is TGTGCCAGCAGTTACTCGGACAGGAATCAGCCCCAGCATTTT. Its translation: CASSYSDRNQPQHF.

The chain carries TRBV5-1 and TRBJ1-1; 10 bases agree with TRBD1. Germline lookup yields CDR1 SGHRS and CDR2 YFSETQ. V dropped 3 bases and J dropped 1; count of bases not matched to a gene: 6. This CDR3 region has 16 residues. In DNA form, the CDR3 reads TGCGCCAGCAGCTCACTCCGGGACAGGGGGAACACTGAAGCTTTCTTT. It translates to CASSSLRDRGNTEAFF.

The V and J genes are TRBV5-6 and TRBJ1-3; D remains ambiguous. The CDR3 runs 16 residues. Germline CDR1 and CDR2: SGHDT and YYEEEE. V lost 4 bases and J 1 base, leaving 15 bases between the germline ends. This CDR3 reads CASSHEGEPSGNTIYF. In DNA, the CDR3 is TGTGCCAGCAGCCACGAGGGAGAACCTTCTGGAAACACCATATATTTT.

This clone was detected a few times. V and J are TRBV5-5 and TRBJ1-2, with a possible D match to TRBD1 (6 bases). There are 13 residues in the CDR3. Germline lookup yields CDR1 SGHKS and CDR2 YYEKEE (reference sequence). V lost 1 base and J lost 6, with 10 bases in between. The CDR3 is CASSLWGADGYTF. The CDR3 DNA reads as TGTGCCAGCAGCTTGTGGGGGGCGGATGGCTACACCTTC.

The chain carries TRBV5-1 and TRBJ1-1; D perhaps matches TRBD1 (5 bases). CDR1 is SGHRS, CDR2 YFSETQ, per germline. This CDR3 contains 17 residues. The V end was cut by 0 bases, the J end by 1 base, with 16 bases between. For the CDR3, the DNA is TGCGCCAGCAGCTTGGCCGGGGGGAGGGGACGGAACACTGAAGCTTTCTTT. It is translated as CASSLAGGRGRNTEAFF.

This clone was seen only a few times. CDR3 DNA sequence: TGTGCCAGCTCACCCGGCGTTTCCTATGGCTACACCTTC. It encodes CASSPGVSYGYTF. The chain recombines TRBV18 with TRBJ1-2; D is ambiguous. Germline V lookup: CDR1 KGHSH, CDR2 LQKENI. This CDR3 has 13 residues. V lost 3 bases and J lost 4, with 9 bases in between. Looking up the rest from reference TRBV18 and TRBJ1-2 gives the full variable domain: NAGVMQNPRHLVRRRGQEARLRCSPMKGHSHVYWYRQLPEEGLKFMVYLQKENIIDESGMPKERFSAEFPKEGPSILRIQQVVRGDSAAYFCASSPGVSYGYTFGSGTRLTVV.